This T cell receptor (beta chain) came from a study of CD8+CD57+ T cells in acquired aplastic anemia. Study at large: Sorted cells (CD4+ and CD8+) yielded DNA amounts that averaged approximately 3.1 ug.

The CDR3 totals 16 residues. CDR1 is WNHNN and CDR2 is SYGVQD in the germline V gene (reference sequence). Sequencing was done on patients that had shown CD8+CD57+ cell expansion by flow cytometry. Severe acquired aplastic anemia was the diagnosis recorded for all patients. When blood sampling took place, the patients had received no therapy. Template material for TCR beta VDJ and CDR3 profiling consisted of genomic DNA. MiXCR, applied by TCRdb to the reads, yields one record per CDR3 protein. Here the sample spans some 150,000 distinct CDR3 sequences, around half being singletons. Regarding this clonotype: A junction boundary mismatches the germline segment, possibly from a read error.

V gene TRBV10-1 combines with J gene TRBJ2-2, with 9 bases lining up with TRBD1. This sequence was found in a human donor with aplastic anemia. Sequencing was done on a sample of sorted CD4+, CD8+, or CD8+CD57+ T cells (not recorded which) from PBMCs. The CDR3 DNA is TGTGCCAGCAGTGAAGGCACAGGGGGCTACACCGGGGAGCTGTCTTTT. This translates into CASSEGTGGYTGELSF.